This T cell receptor beta chain came from a study of T-cell memory formation after mild COVID-19 (dated by TCRdb to the early 2020s). As for the study more broadly: TCR sequence clusters from the two donors were largely donor specific. In a couple of donors, T-cell clones that expanded and contracted after mild COVID-19 were followed by sequencing TCRalpha and TCRbeta repertoires longitudinally. Two young, previously healthy adult volunteers made up the cohort, one male and one female. Overall study outcomes, separate from this receptor: Contracting CD4+ clones appeared mostly in the CM and EM memory subsets, whereas CD8+ clones were enriched in EMRA. The study included only a couple of mild cases, and larger cohorts that include severe cases with pre-infection samples were judged to be necessary. Some responding clones were detected in pre-infection memory, which suggested that pre-existing cross-reactive memory T cells had joined the SARS-CoV-2 response. SARS-CoV-2 specificity was not confirmed for the second-wave clones peaking on day 37. Clones contracting from day 15 to 85 had balanced CD4/CD8 phenotypes, while a second wave expanding from day 15 to 37 was biased towards CD4+.

Taken from cysteine to phenylalanine, the CDR3 has 15 residues. The CDR3 DNA has 45 bases and is translated from base 1. V is reduced by 3 bases and J by 0 bases, leaving a spacing of 11 bases between them. According to the germline V gene, CDR1 reads LGHNA and CDR2 reads YSLEER. The instrument was an Illumina NovaSeq 6000. TCRalpha and TCRbeta cDNA libraries were constructed by 5'RACE with constant-segment primers, with sample barcodes and unique molecular identifiers being introduced. RNA was extracted from every sample with Trizol reagent. Libraries were amplified in two PCR steps, with a second sample barcode and Illumina TruSeq adapters added in the second step. Libraries were sequenced on an Illumina NovaSeq with 2 x 150 bp paired-end reads. The paper's data handling went like this. Reads were demultiplexed and collapsed into UMI-guided consensus sequences with migec v1.2.7. With mixcr v2.1.11, UMI consensuses were aligned to TRA and TRB V and J templates and assembled into clonotypes. Expanded or contracted clonotypes were those called significant by both edgeR and NoisET, with noise models trained on biological replicates. For edgeR calls, the cutoffs were a false discovery rate-adjusted p below 0.01 and a log2 fold-change threshold of 1. PCA with hierarchical clustering of max-normalized trajectories of the 1000 most abundant clonotypes was used as exploratory dynamics analysis. Separately sequenced CD4+ and CD8+ repertoires were used to assign a CD4 or CD8 phenotype to each responding clone. Clones were called with MiXCR by TCRdb after fastp trimmed the public reads at Q25, and only in-frame beta chains were retained. Each entry is one CDR3 protein sequence, shown with its most common DNA and genes. These V and J calls originate from TCRdb's pipeline instead of the authors' own analysis. The sample table lists roughly 70,000 distinct CDR3 sequences, 15% to 20% of them with a count of one. The ten most abundant clones make up around 29% of the sample.

PBMCs were isolated by Ficoll-Paque density gradient centrifugation. This clonotype showed up just a few times. Its antigen remains unidentified. No base qualities exist here, and no much larger clone lies one base off it. This chain is built from TRBV4-3 and TRBJ1-1, with the D gene uncertain. This TCR was recovered from an adult woman who had mild COVID-19 (a few samples of this study predate the infection). The sample titles of this study are shuffled in the database, so cell type and time point are left out; the donor was told from shared clones. Source material: PBMCs or a T cell subset sorted from them (not recorded which). The DNA is as follows: TGCGCCAGCAGCCAGCTTAGTTCTCTGAACACTGAAGCTTTCTTT. It specifies CASSQLSSLNTEAFF.